One sample yielded the 24 T cell receptor beta chains listed below, sequenced in a study of T cell responses to AZD1222 COVID-19 vaccine. This table comes from immunoSEQ multiplex PCR, and its TCRdb copy is limited to in-frame clones, with some not included. The sample holds more than 75,000 clones, 89% seen once. The sequences come from peripheral blood, collected on day 0 of AZD1222 vaccination. Receptors were obtained from an adult in good health.

The chain joins TRBV24-1 to TRBJ2-3, with D unresolved. The CDR3 is made up of 13 amino acids. Trimming shortened V by 7 bases and J by 6 bases, and 13 bases separated the two germline ends. CDR1 is KGHDR and CDR2 is SFDVKD in the germline V gene. The CDR3 reads CATSYRNGDTQYF. The CDR3 DNA reads as TGTGCCACCAGCTACCGCAATGGGGATACGCAGTATTTT.

The chain employs TRBV19 and TRBJ1-5; possible D gene TRBD1, 6 bases. This CDR3 has 13 amino acids. V lost 6 bases and J 4 bases, leaving 10 bases between the germline ends. The germline V gene encodes CDR1 LNHDA and CDR2 SQIVND (reference sequence). CDR3 sequence: CASRARGNQPQHF. In DNA form, the CDR3 reads TGTGCCAGTAGAGCCAGGGGAAATCAGCCCCAGCATTTT.

The gene calls are TRBV3-1 (or the pseudogene TRBV3-2) and TRBJ2-1; 7 bases agree with TRBD2. This CDR3 contains 13 residues. CDR1 and CDR2 (germline): LGHDT, YNNKEL (reference sequence). With 5 bases clipped from V and 7 bases from J, the junction kept 5 bases outside the gene matches. Here the CDR3 DNA reads TGTGCCAGCAGCGGCGGGGGTTATAATGAGCAGTTCTTC. Amino acids: CASSGGGYNEQFF.

The CDR3 region is CASSNSRGRPQSNQPQHF. Here the CDR3 DNA reads TGTGCCAGTAGTAATTCAAGGGGTCGCCCTCAGAGCAATCAGCCCCAGCATTTT. V usage is TRBV19 and J usage is TRBJ1-5, with TRBD1 as a possible D gene (5 bases). The germline V gene encodes CDR1 LNHDA and CDR2 SQIVND (reference sequence). The CDR3 consists of 18 residues. The V end lost 4 bases, the J end lost 1 base, and 20 bases lay between the germline ends. Full variable domain (rest looked up from reference TRBV19 and TRBJ1-5): DGGITQSPKYLFRKEGQNVTLSCEQNLNHDAMYWYRQDPGQGLRLIYYSQIVNDFQKGDIAEGYSVSREKKESFPLTVTSAQKNPTAFYLCASSNSRGRPQSNQPQHFGDGTRLSIL.

The V call is TRBV6-6, the J call TRBJ1-5; D remains unclear. V dropped 8 bases and J dropped 6 bases, with 11 bases sitting between them. The CDR3 is 12 residues long. Germline V CDR1 and CDR2: MNHNY, SVGAGI (reference sequence). DNA of the CDR3: TGTGCCAGCTCCCAGGAGGGTCAGCCCCAGCATTTT. Translation: CASSQEGQPQHF.

The chain joins TRBV5-6 to TRBJ1-3; no clear D. The CDR3 has 14 residues. V was shortened by 4 bases and J by 7 bases, with 15 bases between the two germline ends. Germline V gene sequence: CDR1 SGHDT, CDR2 YYEEEE. The CDR3 bases are TGTGCCAGCAGCCCACAACACCGAGGCAACACCATATATTTT. Residues: CASSPQHRGNTIYF.

V and J are TRBV9 and TRBJ2-7, with TRBD2 identical over 13 bases. V lost 4 bases and J lost 4; bases outside the gene matches: 5. This CDR3 is built from 15 residues. Germline V gives CDR1 SGDLS, CDR2 YYNGEE. The CDR3 region has the DNA TGTGCCAGCAGCCCCCGGACTAGCGGGGGATACGAGCAGTACTTC. Its protein is CASSPRTSGGYEQYF.

This chain connects TRBV10-2 to TRBJ1-2; D is perhaps TRBD1 (5 bases). CDR1 and CDR2 from the germline V gene are WSHSY and SAAADI. The CDR3 consists of 14 residues. The V gene lost 0 bases and the J gene lost 5 bases, with 10 bases spanning the gap. The CDR3 loop reads CASSESLQGYGYTF. Written as DNA, the CDR3 is TGCGCCAGCAGTGAGTCCTTGCAGGGTTATGGCTACACCTTC.

The chain carries TRBV30 and TRBJ1-2, with 7 bases fitting TRBD1. This CDR3 region has 13 residues. From germline, CDR1 is GTSNPN and CDR2 SVGIG (reference sequence). V trimming: 4 bases; J trimming: 4 bases; junction bases outside the gene matches: 6. The CDR3: CAWNGQVSYGYTF. The CDR3 DNA reads as TGTGCCTGGAACGGACAGGTCTCCTATGGCTACACCTTC.

The chain combines TRBV10-3 with TRBJ1-2; D uncertain. Germline CDR1 is ENHRY and CDR2 is SYGVKD. The CDR3 contains 14 residues. With 4 bases removed from V and 5 bases from J, the gap between germline ends came to 14 bases. The CDR3: CAISVTLELYGYTF. DNA of the CDR3: TGTGCCATCAGTGTTACGTTGGAATTGTATGGCTACACCTTC.

The rearrangement links TRBV3-1 (or the pseudogene TRBV3-2) to TRBJ1-1; D call uncertain. Germline values: CDR1 LGHDT, CDR2 YNNKEL (reference sequence). The ends were cut back, 4 bases at V and 0 bases at J, with 3 bases in the middle. This CDR3 region has 12 residues. DNA for the CDR3: TGTGCCAGCAGCCCCTTGAACACTGAAGCTTTCTTT. Its translation: CASSPLNTEAFF.

The chain recombines TRBV5-1 with TRBJ1-5; TRBD1 agrees at 9 bases. Trimming removed 0 bases from V and 7 bases from J; junction bases left unmatched: 2. The CDR3 runs to 14 residues. The germline V gene encodes CDR1 SGHRS and CDR2 YFSETQ. The CDR3 region is CASSLVGQGQPQHF. The CDR3 region has the DNA TGCGCCAGCAGCTTGGTGGGACAGGGACAGCCCCAGCATTTT.

This chain joins TRBV12-3 or TRBV12-4 and TRBJ2-1; D gene uncertain. The CDR3 has 13 amino acids. Deletions cut 2 bases from V and 7 bases from J, with 9 bases between. The CDR3 DNA reads as TGTGCCAGCAGTTTACAGCTGGCAAATGAGCAGTTCTTC. Translating gives CASSLQLANEQFF.

The chain carries TRBV19 and TRBJ1-3; 11 positions match TRBD1. The V gene end was trimmed by 8 bases and the J gene end by 4 bases; junction bases not matched to a gene: 4. Germline V gene data show CDR1 as LNHDA and CDR2 as SQIVND (reference sequence). The CDR3 length is 14 residues. CDR3 in DNA: TGTGCCAGTGTTGGACAGGGGGCAGGAAACACCATATATTTT. This translates into CASVGQGAGNTIYF.

The chain recombines TRBV5-4 with TRBJ1-5; D is unresolved. Germline lookup yields CDR1 SGHNT and CDR2 YYREEE (reference sequence). This CDR3 has 14 residues. Trimming took 0 bases from V and 5 from J, leaving 9 bases between them. In nucleotides, the CDR3 is TGTGCCAGCAGCTTGGACCGTGCCGATCAGCCCCAGCATTTT. It codes for CASSLDRADQPQHF.

This clone was recorded once. This chain connects TRBV2 to TRBJ1-3, with 11 bases lining up with TRBD1. The CDR3 has 15 residues. Germline CDR1 SNHLY, CDR2 FYNNEI. V was clipped by 10 bases and J by 0 bases; unmatched bases: 5. CDR3 loop: CATGQGGISGNTIYF. CDR3 DNA sequence: TGTGCCACGGGACAGGGGGGGATCTCTGGAAACACCATATATTTT.

The chain combines TRBV18 with TRBJ2-7; 9 bases are shared with TRBD1. This CDR3 has 19 residues. CDR1 is KGHSH, CDR2 LQKENI, per germline. The V and J ends lost 4 bases and 0 bases, in that order; junction bases with no gene match: 16. DNA for the CDR3: TGTGCCAGCTCACTAATCTCGGGACAGGGCCCACCTAGCTCCTACGAGCAGTACTTC. This translates into CASSLISGQGPPSSYEQYF.

V and J are TRBV27 and TRBJ2-2, with TRBD2 identical over 13 bases. This CDR3 spans 17 amino acids. Trimming removed 5 bases from V and 4 bases from J; junction bases left unmatched: 7. Germline values: CDR1 MNHEY, CDR2 SMNVEV (reference sequence). In nucleotides, the CDR3 is TGTGCCAGCAGTGCATTGGGACTAGCGGGGATCACCGGGGAGCTGTTTTTT. It yields the protein CASSALGLAGITGELFF.

The V call is TRBV3-1 (or the pseudogene TRBV3-2), the J call TRBJ2-5, with a possible D match to TRBD2 (6 bases). V lost 0 bases and J 9 bases, leaving 8 bases between the germline ends. Germline loops: CDR1 LGHDT, CDR2 YNNKEL (reference sequence). This CDR3 contains 12 residues. This CDR3 is CASSQEPGAQYF. CDR3 coding DNA: TGTGCCAGCAGCCAAGAACCGGGGGCCCAGTACTTC.

Regarding this clone: The same CDR3 is also encoded by other DNA sequences in this sample. The V call is TRBV12-3 or TRBV12-4, the J call TRBJ1-1; tentative D call: TRBD1 (5 bases). Trimming removed 3 bases from V and 5 bases from J, with 10 bases in between. The CDR3 sequence is 13 residues long. CDR3 loop: CASSFGQGTEAFF. CDR3 sequence (DNA): TGTGCCAGCAGTTTTGGCCAGGGAACTGAAGCTTTCTTT.

The chain employs TRBV7-8 and TRBJ2-7; 8 nucleotides agree with TRBD2. The CDR3 has 15 amino acids. CDR1 SGHVS and CDR2 FQNEAQ come from the germline V gene. The V and J ends lost 1 base and 2 bases, in that order; junction bases with no gene match: 4. CDR3 bases: TGTGCCAGCAGCTTAGTTGGCGGGGGGACCTACGAGCAGTACTTC. It yields the protein CASSLVGGGTYEQYF.

The chain recombines TRBV7-2 with TRBJ2-1; 12 bases line up with TRBD2. Per the germline V gene, CDR1 is SGHTA and CDR2 is FQGNSA. V dropped 8 bases and J dropped 2; count of bases not matched to a gene: 1. The CDR3 is 14 amino acids. CDR3 sequence: CASGLAGTYNEQFF. Written as DNA, the CDR3 is TGTGCCAGCGGACTAGCGGGGACCTACAATGAGCAGTTCTTC.

The chain has TRBV28 and TRBJ1-6; TRBD1 matches 7 bases. The CDR3 runs to 15 residues. The germline V gene has CDR1 MDHEN and CDR2 SYDVKM. J gave up 7 bases and V 2 bases, and 5 bases lay outside the gene matches. The CDR3 bases are TGTGCCAGCAGTTTACTGGACAGGACAAATTCACCCCTCCACTTT. The encoded protein is CASSLLDRTNSPLHF.

The V gene is TRBV10-3, the J gene TRBJ1-6, with 7 bases identical to TRBD1. V was clipped by 6 bases and J by 5 bases; unmatched bases: 4. The CDR3 length is 14 residues. Germline CDR1 ENHRY, CDR2 SYGVKD. The CDR3 loop is CAIRRQGDNSPLHF. The CDR3 nucleotides read TGTGCCATCAGGCGACAGGGTGATAATTCACCCCTCCACTTT.